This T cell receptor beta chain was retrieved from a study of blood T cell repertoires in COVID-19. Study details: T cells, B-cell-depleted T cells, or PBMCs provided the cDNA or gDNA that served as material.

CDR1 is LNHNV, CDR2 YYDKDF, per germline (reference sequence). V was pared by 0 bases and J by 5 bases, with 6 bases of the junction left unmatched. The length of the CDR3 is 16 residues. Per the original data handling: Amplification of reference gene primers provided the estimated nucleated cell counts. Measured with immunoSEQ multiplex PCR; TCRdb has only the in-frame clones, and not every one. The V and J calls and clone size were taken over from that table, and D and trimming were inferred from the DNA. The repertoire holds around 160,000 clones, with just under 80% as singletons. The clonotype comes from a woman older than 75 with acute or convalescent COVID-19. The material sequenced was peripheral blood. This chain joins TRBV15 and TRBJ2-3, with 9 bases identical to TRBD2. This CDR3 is CATSRDVAGGLDTQYF. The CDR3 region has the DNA TGTGCCACCAGCAGAGATGTTGCGGGAGGGCTAGATACGCAGTATTTT.